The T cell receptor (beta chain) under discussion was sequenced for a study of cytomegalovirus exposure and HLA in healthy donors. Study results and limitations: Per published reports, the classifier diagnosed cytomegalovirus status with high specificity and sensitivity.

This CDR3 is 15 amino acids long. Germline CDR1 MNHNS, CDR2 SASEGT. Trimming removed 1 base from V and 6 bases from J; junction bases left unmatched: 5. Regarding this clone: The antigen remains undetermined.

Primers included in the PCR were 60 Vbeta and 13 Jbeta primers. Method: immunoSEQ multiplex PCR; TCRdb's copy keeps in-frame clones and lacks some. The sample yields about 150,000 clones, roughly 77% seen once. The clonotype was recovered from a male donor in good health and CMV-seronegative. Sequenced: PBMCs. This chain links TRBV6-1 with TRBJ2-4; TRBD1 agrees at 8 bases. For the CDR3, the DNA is TGTGCCAGCAGTGAAGACGGACAGGGACCAAACATTCAGTACTTC. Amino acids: CASSEDGQGPNIQYF.